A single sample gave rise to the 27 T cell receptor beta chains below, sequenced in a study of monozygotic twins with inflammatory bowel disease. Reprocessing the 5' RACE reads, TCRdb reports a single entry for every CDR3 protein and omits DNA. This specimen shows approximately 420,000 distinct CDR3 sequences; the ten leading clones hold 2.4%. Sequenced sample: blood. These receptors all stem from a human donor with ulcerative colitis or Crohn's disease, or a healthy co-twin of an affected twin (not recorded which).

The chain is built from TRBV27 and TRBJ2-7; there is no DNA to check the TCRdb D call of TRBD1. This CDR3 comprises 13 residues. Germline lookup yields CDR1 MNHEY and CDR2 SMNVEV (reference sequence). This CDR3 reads CASSLQGAHEQYF.

The CDR3 sequence: CASSSPGPALDTQYF. The genes are TRBV27 and TRBJ2-3; lacking DNA, the TRBD1 call made by TCRdb goes unchecked. Germline V lookup: CDR1 MNHEY, CDR2 SMNVEV (reference sequence). The length of the CDR3 is 15 residues.

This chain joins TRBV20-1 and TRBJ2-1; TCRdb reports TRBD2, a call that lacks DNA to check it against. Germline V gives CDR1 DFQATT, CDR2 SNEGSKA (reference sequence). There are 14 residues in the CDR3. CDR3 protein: CSALADSSYNEQFF.

CDR3 loop: CASRDSTSGEETQYF. The genes are TRBV6-5 and TRBJ2-5; TCRdb picks TRBD2, but there is no DNA to check that call. In germline, CDR1 is MNHEY, CDR2 SVGAGI. The CDR3 is 15 amino acids.

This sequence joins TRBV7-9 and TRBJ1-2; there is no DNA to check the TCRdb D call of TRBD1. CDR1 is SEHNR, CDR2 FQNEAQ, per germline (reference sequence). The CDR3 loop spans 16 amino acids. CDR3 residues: CASSPEVQGFSYGYTF.

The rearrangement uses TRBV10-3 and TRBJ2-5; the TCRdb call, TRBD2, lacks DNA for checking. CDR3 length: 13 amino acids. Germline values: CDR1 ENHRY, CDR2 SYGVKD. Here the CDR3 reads CAIRGGLKETQYF.

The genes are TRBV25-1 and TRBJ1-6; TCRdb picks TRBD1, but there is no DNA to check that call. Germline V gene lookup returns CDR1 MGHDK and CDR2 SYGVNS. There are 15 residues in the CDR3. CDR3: CASTPGGLPDSPLHF.

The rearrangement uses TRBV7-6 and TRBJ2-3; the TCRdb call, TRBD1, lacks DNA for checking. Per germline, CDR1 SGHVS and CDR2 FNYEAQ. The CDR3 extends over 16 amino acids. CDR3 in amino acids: CASSARGGAGSDTQYF.

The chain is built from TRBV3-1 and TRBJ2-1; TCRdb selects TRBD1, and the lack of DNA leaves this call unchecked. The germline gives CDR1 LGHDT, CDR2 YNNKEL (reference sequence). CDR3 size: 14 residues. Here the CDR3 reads CASRTAGTGDEQFF.

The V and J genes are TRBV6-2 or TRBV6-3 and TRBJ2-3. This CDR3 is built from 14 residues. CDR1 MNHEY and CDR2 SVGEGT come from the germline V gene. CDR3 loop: CASSLLPRTDTQYF.

The CDR3 sequence is CSAGQGSYEQYF. The chain links TRBV20-1 to TRBJ2-7; the D call of TRBD1 rests on TCRdb alone, since no DNA is present to check it. Per the germline V gene, CDR1 is DFQATT and CDR2 is SNEGSKA (reference sequence). This CDR3 spans 12 amino acids.

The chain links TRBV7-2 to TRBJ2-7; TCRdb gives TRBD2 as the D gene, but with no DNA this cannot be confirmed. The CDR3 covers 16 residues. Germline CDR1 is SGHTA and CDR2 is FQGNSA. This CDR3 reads CASSPLAGGHSYEQYF.

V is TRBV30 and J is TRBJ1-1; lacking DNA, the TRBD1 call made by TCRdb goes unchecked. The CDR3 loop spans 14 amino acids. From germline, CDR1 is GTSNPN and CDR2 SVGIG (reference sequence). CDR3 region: CAGEAAHQLGEAFF.

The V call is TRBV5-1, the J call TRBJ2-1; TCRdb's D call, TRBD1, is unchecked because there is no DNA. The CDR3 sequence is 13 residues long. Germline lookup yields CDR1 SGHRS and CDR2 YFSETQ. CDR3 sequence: CASTRDRYNEQFF.

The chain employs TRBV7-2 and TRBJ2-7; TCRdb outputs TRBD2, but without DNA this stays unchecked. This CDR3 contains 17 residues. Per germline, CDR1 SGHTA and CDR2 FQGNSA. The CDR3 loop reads CASSLLAGGPVPYEQYF.

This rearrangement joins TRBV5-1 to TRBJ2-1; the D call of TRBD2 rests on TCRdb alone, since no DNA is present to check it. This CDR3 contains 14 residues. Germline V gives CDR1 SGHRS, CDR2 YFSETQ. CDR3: CASSPGLAGNEQFF.

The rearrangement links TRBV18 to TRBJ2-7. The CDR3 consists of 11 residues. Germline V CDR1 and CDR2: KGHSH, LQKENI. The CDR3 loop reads CASSSLDEQYF.

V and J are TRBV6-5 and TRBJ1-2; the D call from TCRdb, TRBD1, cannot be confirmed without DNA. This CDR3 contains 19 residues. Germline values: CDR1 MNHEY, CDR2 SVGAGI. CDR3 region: CASSYHQSLTGGVDYGYTF.

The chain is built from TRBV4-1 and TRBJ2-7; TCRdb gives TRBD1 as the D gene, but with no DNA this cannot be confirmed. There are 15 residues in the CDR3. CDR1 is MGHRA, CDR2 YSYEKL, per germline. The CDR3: CASSQLAGSSYEQYF.

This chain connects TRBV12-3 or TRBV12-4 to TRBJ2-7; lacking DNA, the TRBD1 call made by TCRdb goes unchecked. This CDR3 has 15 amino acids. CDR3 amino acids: CASSPWTGSTDEQYF.

CDR3 residues: CASSLSSTGGLSGAFF. The V gene is TRBV7-3, the J gene TRBJ1-1; with no DNA, the TCRdb D assignment of TRBD1 cannot be verified. Germline CDR1 reads SGHTA; CDR2 reads FQGTGA. CDR3 length: 16 amino acids.

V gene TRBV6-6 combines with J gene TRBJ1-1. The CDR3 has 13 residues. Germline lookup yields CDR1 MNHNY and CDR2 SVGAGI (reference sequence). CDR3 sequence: CACRWQPNTEAFF.

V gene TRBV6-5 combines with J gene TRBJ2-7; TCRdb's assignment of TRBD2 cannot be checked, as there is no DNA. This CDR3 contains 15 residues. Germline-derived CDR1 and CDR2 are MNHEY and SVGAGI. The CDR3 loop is CASSYGTSGTYEQYF.

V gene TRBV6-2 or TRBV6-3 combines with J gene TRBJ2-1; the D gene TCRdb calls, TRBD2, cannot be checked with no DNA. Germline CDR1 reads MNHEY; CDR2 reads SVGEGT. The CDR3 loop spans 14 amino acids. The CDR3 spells CASSSSPSYNEQFF.

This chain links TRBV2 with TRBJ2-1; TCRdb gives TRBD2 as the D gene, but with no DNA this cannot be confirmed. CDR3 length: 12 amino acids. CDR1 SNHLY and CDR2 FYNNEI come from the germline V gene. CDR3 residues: CASNAGGREQFF.

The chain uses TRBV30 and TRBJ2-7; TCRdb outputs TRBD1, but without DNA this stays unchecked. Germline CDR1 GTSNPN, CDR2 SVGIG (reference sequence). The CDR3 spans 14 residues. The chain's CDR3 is CAWSFGDGAYEQYF.

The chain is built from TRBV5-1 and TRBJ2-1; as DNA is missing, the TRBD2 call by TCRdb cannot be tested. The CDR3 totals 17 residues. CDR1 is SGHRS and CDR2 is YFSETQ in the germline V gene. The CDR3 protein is CASSLWTSGGVYNEQFF.